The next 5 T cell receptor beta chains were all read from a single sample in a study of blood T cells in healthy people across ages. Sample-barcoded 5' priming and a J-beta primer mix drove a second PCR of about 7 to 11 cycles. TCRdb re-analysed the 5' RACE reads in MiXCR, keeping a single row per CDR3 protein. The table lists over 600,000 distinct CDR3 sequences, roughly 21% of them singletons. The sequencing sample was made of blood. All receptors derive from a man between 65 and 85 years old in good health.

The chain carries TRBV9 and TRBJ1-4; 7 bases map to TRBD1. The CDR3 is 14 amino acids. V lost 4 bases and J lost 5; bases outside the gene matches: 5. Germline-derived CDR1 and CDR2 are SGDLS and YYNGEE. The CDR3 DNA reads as TGTGCCAGCAGCACTCGGGACAGAAATGAAAAACTGTTTTTT. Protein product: CASSTRDRNEKLFF.

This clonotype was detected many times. CDR3 loop: CASSQARGTEAFF. The CDR3 coding sequence is TGCGCCAGCAGCCAAGCCCGGGGGACTGAAGCTTTCTTT. The V gene is TRBV4-3, the J gene TRBJ1-1; D might be TRBD1 (5 bases). In germline, CDR1 is LGHNA, CDR2 YSLEER. The V end lost 1 base, the J end lost 5 bases, and 8 bases lay between the germline ends. The CDR3 runs 13 residues.

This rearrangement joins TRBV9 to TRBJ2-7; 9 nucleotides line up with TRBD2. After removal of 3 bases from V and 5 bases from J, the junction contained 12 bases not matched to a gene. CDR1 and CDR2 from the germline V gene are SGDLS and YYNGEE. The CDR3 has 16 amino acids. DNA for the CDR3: TGTGCCAGCAGCGGGTTCGGGCTAGCGGGACCCCACGAGCAGTACTTC. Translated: CASSGFGLAGPHEQYF.

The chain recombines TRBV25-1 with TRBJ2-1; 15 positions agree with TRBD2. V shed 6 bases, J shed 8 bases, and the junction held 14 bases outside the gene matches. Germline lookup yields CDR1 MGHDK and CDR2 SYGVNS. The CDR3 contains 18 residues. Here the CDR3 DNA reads TGTGCCAGCAGCCCCAGCGTGGGACTAGCGGGAGGAGTCCATGAGCAGTTCTTC. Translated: CASSPSVGLAGGVHEQFF.

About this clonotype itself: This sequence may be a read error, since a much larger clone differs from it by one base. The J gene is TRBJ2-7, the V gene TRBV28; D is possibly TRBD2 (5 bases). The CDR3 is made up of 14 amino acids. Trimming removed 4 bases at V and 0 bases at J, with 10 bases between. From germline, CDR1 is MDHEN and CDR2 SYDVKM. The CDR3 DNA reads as TGTGCCAGCAGTTCAGGACTGCCCTCCTACGAGCAGTACTTC. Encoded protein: CASSSGLPSYEQYF.